The 26 T cell receptor beta chains reported below all come from one sample, sequenced in a study of blood T cells in healthy people across ages. The use of a sample-barcoded 5' primer and a J-beta primer mix characterized a second PCR of about 7 to 12 cycles. TCRdb passed the 5' RACE reads through MiXCR, listing each CDR3 protein once. The repertoire includes approximately 880,000 distinct CDR3 sequences, approximately 49% of them detected once, and 10% to 15% sits in the top ten. Sequenced material: blood. The source is a man aged 25-45 years in good health.

This clonotype was picked up a small number of times. The rearrangement uses TRBV20-1 and TRBJ1-1; no firm D call. CDR3 length: 15 amino acids. V was cut by 0 bases and J by 1 base, with 12 bases left in between. From germline, CDR1 is DFQATT and CDR2 SNEGSKA (reference sequence). The CDR3, as DNA: TGCAGTGCTAGAGATCCGCGGACGGGGAACACTGAAGCTTTCTTT. This gives the protein CSARDPRTGNTEAFF.

The gene calls are TRBV11-2 and TRBJ2-7; a weak D match, TRBD1 (5 bases). CDR1 and CDR2 from the germline V gene are SGHAT and FQNNGV. With 4 bases removed from V and 4 bases from J, the gap between germline ends came to 11 bases. This CDR3 contains 13 residues. The DNA of the CDR3 is TGTGCCAGCAGCTCAGGGCCCCTTTACGAGCAGTACTTC. Translated: CASSSGPLYEQYF.

For this clonotype: This may be a read error, as it is one base from a much larger clone. The J gene is TRBJ1-1, the V gene TRBV5-6, with TRBD1 identical over 10 bases. CDR3 length: 15 residues. In germline, CDR1 is SGHDT, CDR2 YYEEEE. The CDR3 DNA sequence: TGTGTCAGCAGCTTACCGGACAGGGGGAGCACTGAAGCTTTCTTT. It codes for CVSSLPDRGSTEAFF.

The chain uses TRBV20-1 and TRBJ1-1, with D unclear. Trimming left V 5 bases short and J 0 bases short, with 13 bases between. This CDR3 spans 14 amino acids. Germline V gene sequence: CDR1 DFQATT, CDR2 SNEGSKA (reference sequence). In nucleotides, the CDR3 is TGCAGTGCTCCCCCCCCAGGCATGAACACTGAAGCTTTCTTT. Its protein product is CSAPPPGMNTEAFF.

This sequence joins TRBV12-3 or TRBV12-4 and TRBJ1-4; no definite D call. The CDR3 extends over 13 amino acids. Trimming took 3 bases from V and 8 from J, leaving 10 bases between them. CDR3 DNA sequence: TGTGCCAGCAGTTTGCCGGGAAGCGAAAAACTGTTTTTT. Amino acid sequence: CASSLPGSEKLFF.

This clonotype has a single count. The gene calls are TRBV3-1 and TRBJ2-2; D may match TRBD1 or TRBD2 (5 bases each). In germline, CDR1 is LGHDT, CDR2 YNNKEL (reference sequence). This CDR3 spans 16 amino acids. Between the trimmed V and J ends, which lost 3 bases and 2 bases, there was a span of 13 bases. CDR3 DNA sequence: TGTGCCAGCAGCCAGACCGGGACGGAAAACACCGGGGAGCTGTTTTTT. Amino acids: CASSQTGTENTGELFF. Filled out from reference TRBV3-1 and TRBJ2-2, the complete variable domain reads DTAVSQTPKYLVTQMGNDKSIKCEQNLGHDTMYWYKQDSKKFLKIMFSYNNKELIINETVPNRFSPKSPDKAHLNLHINSLELGDSAVYFCASSQTGTENTGELFFGEGSRLTVL.

Comments on this clonotype: One end of the junction varies from germline; a read error may be responsible. The gene calls are TRBV20-1 and TRBJ2-5; 10 positions match TRBD2. The CDR3 spans 13 residues. CDR1 is DFQATT and CDR2 is SNEGSKA in the germline V gene (reference sequence). This CDR3 is CSRALAGSETRYF. The CDR3 nucleotides are TGCAGTCGTGCACTAGCGGGGTCAGAGACCCGGTACTTC.

V and J are TRBV20-1 and TRBJ2-3; D is unclear. Germline-derived CDR1 and CDR2 are DFQATT and SNEGSKA (reference sequence). CDR3 size: 15 residues. The V and J ends lost 4 bases and 1 base respectively, with 15 bases between them. CDR3 amino acids: CSANSVDPGTDTQYF. The CDR3 DNA reads as TGCAGTGCTAACTCGGTAGATCCCGGCACAGATACGCAGTATTTT.

This clonotype was observed a handful of times. This chain links TRBV7-4 with TRBJ2-5; D possibly matches TRBD1 or TRBD2 (5 bases each). The V and J ends lost 5 bases and 4 bases respectively, with 11 bases between them. The germline gives CDR1 SGHVT, CDR2 SQSDAQ. The CDR3 extends over 13 amino acids. CDR3 nucleotides: TGTGCCAGCAGCGCACCGGGGCTAGAGACCCAGTACTTC. It encodes CASSAPGLETQYF.

The CDR3 DNA follows: TGCAGTGCTAGAGAGAGCAACTCCTACAATGAGCAGTTCTTC. Translated, it gives CSARESNSYNEQFF. This chain connects TRBV20-1 to TRBJ2-1, with D unresolved. Trimming removed 0 bases at V and 0 bases at J, with 6 bases between. The CDR3 has 14 residues. Germline loops: CDR1 DFQATT, CDR2 SNEGSKA (reference sequence).

The genes are TRBV20-1 and TRBJ2-1; D is unclear. V was shortened by 6 bases and J by 6 bases, with 15 bases between the two germline ends. This CDR3 is 13 amino acids long. Germline V gene data show CDR1 as DFQATT and CDR2 as SNEGSKA (reference sequence). The CDR3 sequence: CSAQDRLGNEQFF. DNA for the CDR3: TGCAGTGCGCAGGACCGATTGGGCAATGAGCAGTTCTTC.

This clonotype appeared many times. The chain couples TRBV27 to TRBJ2-1; D remains unclear. The CDR3 extends over 14 amino acids. Trimming cost V 2 bases and J 4 bases, with 9 bases left between them. Germline V lookup: CDR1 MNHEY, CDR2 SMNVEV (reference sequence). The CDR3 DNA is TGTGCCAGCAGTTTAAGCCGAGATTACAATGAGCAGTTCTTC. Amino acids: CASSLSRDYNEQFF.

This clonotype came up once. The CDR3 sequence is CASSLVVVGGSGRNQETQYF. CDR3 DNA sequence: TGTGCCAGCAGTTTAGTTGTGGTGGGGGGTAGCGGGAGGAACCAAGAGACCCAGTACTTC. The chain employs TRBV12-3 or TRBV12-4 and TRBJ2-5; 10 bases match TRBD2. Trimming cost V 1 base and J 0 bases; bases outside gene matches: 14. CDR3 length: 20 amino acids.

This CDR3 is CASSSARRGTADTQYF. The CDR3 region has the DNA TGTGCCAGCAGCTCCGCACGGCGGGGGACCGCAGATACGCAGTATTTT. V usage is TRBV7-2 and J usage is TRBJ2-3; 7 nucleotides agree with TRBD2. CDR1 is SGHTA, CDR2 FQGNSA, per germline. The trim removed 4 bases at V and 4 bases at J, leaving 11 bases unmatched. CDR3 length: 16 residues.

This clonotype was picked up a small number of times. The rearrangement links TRBV28 to TRBJ1-2, with D maybe TRBD1 (5 bases). Per the germline V gene, CDR1 is MDHEN and CDR2 is SYDVKM. V lost 6 bases and J lost 4, with 9 bases in between. This CDR3 spans 12 amino acids. DNA for the CDR3: TGTGCCAGCAGACTTACAGGCTATGGCTACACCTTC. It is translated as CASRLTGYGYTF.

J is TRBJ2-4 and V is TRBV7-2; no firm D call. The length of the CDR3 is 14 residues. CDR1 SGHTA and CDR2 FQGNSA come from the germline V gene. Trimming stripped 5 bases from V and 9 bases from J, with 17 bases between. The CDR3 bases are TGTGCCAGCAGCCCCCCCGGAAGGGATGGCATTCAGTACTTC. This codes for CASSPPGRDGIQYF.

This clonotype was seen a handful of times. The rearrangement links TRBV2 to TRBJ1-5; TRBD1 might be the D (5 bases). The germline gives CDR1 SNHLY, CDR2 FYNNEI. Between the trimmed V and J ends, which lost 3 bases and 4 bases, there was a span of 10 bases. CDR3 size: 14 residues. CDR3 residues: CASSEERGNQPQHF. The CDR3 nucleotides are TGTGCCAGCAGTGAGGAGAGGGGAAATCAGCCCCAGCATTTT.

This clonotype was found a few times. The chain joins TRBV5-6 to TRBJ2-5; TRBD1 might be the D (6 bases). The CDR3 has 14 amino acids. Trimming shortened V by 1 base and J by 3 bases, and 10 bases separated the two germline ends. From germline, CDR1 is SGHDT and CDR2 YYEEEE. CDR3 protein: CASSLSRQEETQYF. As DNA, the CDR3 is TGTGCCAGCAGCTTGAGTAGACAGGAAGAGACCCAGTACTTC.

The chain couples TRBV6-1 to TRBJ2-7, with TRBD2 matching 11 bases. From germline, CDR1 is MNHNS and CDR2 SASEGT. The CDR3 covers 15 residues. J lost 3 bases, V lost 7 bases, and 8 bases had no gene match. CDR3 residues: CASTGTSGPRYEQYF. The DNA of the CDR3 is TGTGCCAGCACCGGGACTAGCGGACCTCGCTACGAGCAGTACTTC.

This rearrangement joins TRBV28 to TRBJ2-4; maybe TRBD2 (6 bases). Trimming shortened V by 3 bases and J by 6 bases, and 18 bases separated the two germline ends. Germline CDR1 and CDR2: MDHEN and SYDVKM. The CDR3 loop spans 16 amino acids. The CDR3 sequence: CASSLGPEQEGNIQYF. The DNA for the CDR3 is TGTGCCAGCAGTTTGGGTCCGGAACAGGAGGGAAACATTCAGTACTTC.

The chain has TRBV4-3 and TRBJ2-3; D is possibly TRBD1 (6 bases). Trimming took off 0 bases at V and 11 bases at J, with 15 bases between the two ends. CDR3 length: 14 amino acids. Looked up from germline, CDR1 is LGHNA and CDR2 is YSLEER. In DNA form, the CDR3 reads TGCGCCAGCAGCCAAGAACCACAGGGTCGGGAGCAGTATTTT. Its protein is CASSQEPQGREQYF.

This clonotype was observed a few times. This chain joins TRBV6-1 and TRBJ2-5; D possibly matches TRBD1 or TRBD2 (5 bases each). The CDR3 loop spans 16 amino acids. CDR1 is MNHNS and CDR2 is SASEGT in the germline V gene. V was shortened by 2 bases and J by 5 bases, with 18 bases between the two germline ends. The CDR3 loop reads CASSEIWGSSGETQYF. CDR3 sequence (DNA): TGTGCCAGCAGTGAAATTTGGGGGTCCTCCGGGGAGACCCAGTACTTC.

This clonotype was seen just once. The V gene is TRBV30, the J gene TRBJ2-5; tentative D call: TRBD2 (5 bases). Trimming took 3 bases from V and 5 from J, leaving 13 bases between them. Looked up from germline, CDR1 is GTSNPN and CDR2 is SVGIG (reference sequence). The CDR3 loop spans 13 amino acids. CDR3 sequence reads: CAWSGMRMETQYF. In DNA form, the CDR3 reads TGTGCCTGGAGCGGGATGAGAATGGAGACCCAGTACTTC.

This clonotype was counted only a few times. This chain connects TRBV6-5 to TRBJ1-6; D possibly corresponds to TRBD1 (5 bases). V was trimmed by 5 bases and J by 17 bases, leaving 16 bases between them. CDR3 length: 12 amino acids. Germline values: CDR1 MNHEY, CDR2 SVGAGI. CDR3 protein: CASSSTGTHVHF. CDR3 DNA sequence: TGTGCCAGCAGTAGTACCGGGACCCACGTCCACTTT.

The rearrangement links TRBV2 to TRBJ2-5; 8 bases are a match to TRBD1. The DNA matches TRBJ2-7 better at its end, which makes the J call doubtful. There are 14 residues in the CDR3. Germline V lookup: CDR1 SNHLY, CDR2 FYNNEI. CDR3: CASLLQGAGVEQYF. CDR3 nucleotides: TGTGCCAGCTTACTCCAGGGGGCCGGAGTCGAGCAGTACTTC.

The chain is built from TRBV7-9 and TRBJ2-3; tentatively, D is TRBD1 or TRBD2 (5 bases each). Germline V gene data show CDR1 as SEHNR and CDR2 as FQNEAQ (reference sequence). With 0 bases removed from V and 4 bases from J, the gap between germline ends came to 20 bases. The CDR3 is 18 residues long. The CDR3 sequence is CASSLAQGSRELADTQYF. The CDR3 nucleotides read TGTGCCAGCAGCTTAGCGCAAGGGAGCAGGGAATTGGCAGATACGCAGTATTTT.